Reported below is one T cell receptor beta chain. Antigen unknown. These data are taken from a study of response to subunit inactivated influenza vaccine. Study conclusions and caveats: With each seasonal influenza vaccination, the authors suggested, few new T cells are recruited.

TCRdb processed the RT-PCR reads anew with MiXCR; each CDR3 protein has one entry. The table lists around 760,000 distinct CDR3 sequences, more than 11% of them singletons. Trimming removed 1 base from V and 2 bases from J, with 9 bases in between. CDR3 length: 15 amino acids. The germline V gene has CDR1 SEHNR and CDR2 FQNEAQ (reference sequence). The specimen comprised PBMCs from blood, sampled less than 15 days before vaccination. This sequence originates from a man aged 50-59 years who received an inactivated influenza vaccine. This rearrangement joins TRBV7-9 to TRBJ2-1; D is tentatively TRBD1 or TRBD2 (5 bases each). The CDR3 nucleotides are TGTGCCAGCAGCTTAGGGGGGTTTCCCTACAATGAGCAGTTCTTC. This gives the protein CASSLGGFPYNEQFF.